This TCR beta chain was observed in a study of control samples from healthy donors and cancer patients. Germline V gene data show CDR1 as SNHLY and CDR2 as FYNNEI. V was trimmed by 6 bases and J by 4 bases, leaving 9 bases between them. There are 12 residues in the CDR3. Only in-frame clones appear in the TCRdb table, and some are missing; sequencing was by immunoSEQ multiplex PCR. This sample carries 70,000 to 85,000 clones, about nine tenths of them seen once, and the ten largest clones take under 20%. The sequenced material came from blood. The clonotype comes from a man aged 50 or older in good health. V usage is TRBV2 and J usage is TRBJ1-1; D perhaps matches TRBD1 (6 bases). The CDR3 region is CASRRGSTEAFF. As DNA, the CDR3 is TGTGCCAGCAGGAGGGGGTCCACTGAAGCTTTCTTT. Full variable domain (missing parts from reference TRBV2 and TRBJ1-1): EPEVTQTPSHQVTQMGQEVILRCVPISNHLYFYWYRQILGQKVEFLVSFYNNEISEKSEIFDDQFSVERPDGSNFTLKIRSTKLEDSAMYFCASRRGSTEAFFGQGTRLTVV.